This T cell receptor beta chain was recovered during a study of CD8+CD57+ T cells in acquired aplastic anemia. Study information: DNA from sorted CD4+ and CD8+ cells averaged roughly 3.2 ug.

Details on this clonotype: Its specificity is unknown.

CDR3 length equals 12 residues. J gave up 8 bases and V 5 bases, and 5 bases lay outside the gene matches. CDR1 SEHNR and CDR2 FQNEAQ come from the germline V gene (reference sequence). Overall study results and limits: Shared by patients and controls, 25 to 30 CD8+ CDR3s were abundant in patients.

Individuals selected for sequencing had exhibited CD8+CD57+ cell expansion on flow cytometry. With no exception, the patients had severe acquired aplastic anemia. There was no therapy given to any patient before the blood sampling took place. Using genomic DNA as the template, TCR beta VDJ and CDR3 profiling was carried out. TCRdb processed the reads anew with MiXCR; each CDR3 protein has one entry. The sample shows about 190,000 distinct CDR3 sequences, approximately 48% of them seen only once. Sequenced sample: sorted CD4+, CD8+, or CD8+CD57+ T cells (not recorded which) from PBMCs. The gene calls are TRBV7-9 and TRBJ1-2, with TRBD1 matching over 7 bases. This TCR derives from a human donor with aplastic anemia. CDR3 sequence (DNA): TGTGCCAGCAGCGTACAGGGGCAAGGCTACACCTTC. Its protein product is CASSVQGQGYTF. Looking up the rest from reference TRBV7-9 and TRBJ1-2 gives the full variable domain: DTGVSQNPRHKITKRGQNVTFRCDPISEHNRLYWYRQTLGQGPEFLTYFQNEAQLEKSRLLSDRFSAERPKGSFSTLEIQRTEQGDSAMYLCASSVQGQGYTFGSGTRLTVV.